The entry below gives a single T cell receptor (beta chain) sequence along with its context. These data come from a study of blood T cell repertoires in COVID-19. Study context: In each case, the material was cDNA or gDNA derived from T cells, B-cell-depleted T cells, or PBMCs.

Only in-frame clones appear in the TCRdb table, and some are missing; sequencing was by immunoSEQ multiplex PCR. The table has some 150,000 clones, around 87% seen once. Sequencing was carried out using peripheral blood. This sequence was found in a woman between 40 and 50 years old with acute or convalescent COVID-19.

The CDR3 loop is CASSLVPAGGFWADTQYF. Here the CDR3 DNA reads TGTGCCAGCAGCTTAGTCCCAGCGGGGGGTTTTTGGGCAGATACGCAGTATTTT. The V call is TRBV7-2, the J call TRBJ2-3; 9 nucleotides agree with TRBD2. The CDR3 extends over 18 amino acids. Unmatched junction bases numbered 12, after V lost 1 base and J lost 4 bases. Germline V gene sequence: CDR1 SGHTA, CDR2 FQGNSA.